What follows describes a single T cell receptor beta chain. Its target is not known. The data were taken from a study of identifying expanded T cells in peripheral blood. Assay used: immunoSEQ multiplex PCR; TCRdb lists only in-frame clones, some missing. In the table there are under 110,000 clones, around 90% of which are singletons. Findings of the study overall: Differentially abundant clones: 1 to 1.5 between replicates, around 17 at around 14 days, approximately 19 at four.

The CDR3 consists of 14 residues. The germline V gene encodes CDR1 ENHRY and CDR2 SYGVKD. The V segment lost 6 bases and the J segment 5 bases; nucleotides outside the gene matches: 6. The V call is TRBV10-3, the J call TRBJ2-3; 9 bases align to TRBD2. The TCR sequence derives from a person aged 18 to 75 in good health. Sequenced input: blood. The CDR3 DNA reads TGTGCCATCAGGGCGGGGGGGCCTCGAGATACGCAGTATTTT. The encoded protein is CAIRAGGPRDTQYF.